At least ten counts were recorded for the clone carrying this T cell receptor beta chain. Antigen: not known. Healthy Caucasian donors formed the entire cohort. In TCRdb, the 5' RACE reads were re-called with MiXCR into one record per CDR3 protein. The sample lists approximately 140,000 distinct CDR3 sequences; under 4.5% were seen once. This specimen belongs to a study of identical twins. General study findings and limits: Cord blood's abundant beta clonotypes had fewer insertions, unlike memory repertoires.

The clonotype was recovered from a man between 18 and 35 years old in good health. The sequenced sample was memory T cells sorted from blood.

The CDR3: CSASVDRDNEQFF. Written as DNA, the CDR3 is TGCAGTGCTAGCGTCGACAGGGACAATGAGCAGTTCTTC. The rearrangement joins TRBV20-1 to TRBJ2-1; 7 nucleotides match TRBD1. The CDR3 has 13 amino acids. V lost 3 bases to trimming and J lost 5 bases; unmatched junction nucleotides: 4. Germline V gene sequence: CDR1 DFQATT, CDR2 SNEGSKA (reference sequence).